Listed below are T cell receptor beta chains from one sample, sequenced in a study of PD-L1 blockade in urothelial cancer. TCRdb's table, derived via immunoSEQ multiplex PCR, lists solely in-frame clones and lacks some. The sample lists roughly 25,000 clones, approximately 81% occurring once. The sequenced sample was PBMCs, obtained around atezolizumab (anti-PD-L1) treatment. Source of these receptors: a man between 70 and 80 years old with urothelial cancer. The CDR3 runs from the conserved cysteine through the conserved F or W. The D gene is left open where the match is weak. Only part of the rows carry a size: once, few, many, or a class if the clone is expanded.

j_call v_call clone_size d_call cdr3_nt cdr3_aa
TRBJ2-1 TRBV5-3 . TRBD2 TGTGCCAGAAGCTTGGAGACTAGCGGGATGAAGGATGAGCAGTTCTTC CARSLETSGMKDEQFF
TRBJ1-1 TRBV7-2 . TRBD1 TGTGCCAGCAGCTTAACGGGACAGGGGAACACTGAAGCTTTCTTT CASSLTGQGNTEAFF
TRBJ2-5 TRBV7-2 . TRBD1 TGTGCCAGCAGCTTAGCTGCGACAGGGTTAGATGAGACCCAGTACTTC CASSLAATGLDETQYF
TRBJ1-2 TRBV28 . . TGTGCCAGCAGTTTGTCCCAGGGTCTGCTGAACTATGGCTACACCTTC CASSLSQGLLNYGYTF
TRBJ2-1 TRBV5-1 . TRBD2 TGCGCCAGCAGCTTGGTGGGCGGGAGGTACAATGAGCAGTTCTTC CASSLVGGRYNEQFF
TRBJ2-7 TRBV7-6 . . TGTGCCAGCAGCTTAGGCGGCCGGAACTCCTACGAGCAGTACTTC CASSLGGRNSYEQYF
TRBJ2-1 TRBV5-8 few . TGTGCCAGCAGCTTGGCCCTAGAGCAGTTCTTC CASSLALEQFF
TRBJ2-1 TRBV19 . TRBD2 TGTGCCAGTAGAGTTGGTAAGGGGAGGGCCGATAATGAGCAGTTCTTC CASRVGKGRADNEQFF
TRBJ1-2 TRBV10-3 . . TGTGCCATCAGTGAGAGAGGGGGGGTGGGATCCGGCTATGGCTACACCTTC CAISERGGVGSGYGYTF
TRBJ1-1 TRBV19 . . TGTGCCAGTAGGGAGGCGGGGGAGAACACTGAAGCTTTCTTT CASREAGENTEAFF
TRBJ1-2 TRBV28 . . TGTGCCAGCAGTTTACGCCACGGGATCGACTATGGCTACACCTTC CASSLRHGIDYGYTF
TRBJ2-1 TRBV30 . TRBD2 TGTGCCTGGGGGGGACTAGCGGTCTACAATGAGCAGTTCTTC CAWGGLAVYNEQFF
TRBJ2-7 TRBV28 . . TGTGCCAGCAGTCCGGGACTGACTACCTACGAGCAGTACTTC CASSPGLTTYEQYF
TRBJ2-3 TRBV10-1 . TRBD2 TGCGCCACCACTCTAGCGGACCCCACAGATACGCAGTATTTT CATTLADPTDTQYF
TRBJ2-7 TRBV28 once TRBD1 TGTGCCAGCAGTTTAACAGGGGTGCTTTACGAGCAGTACTTC CASSLTGVLYEQYF
TRBJ2-5 TRBV5-1 . TRBD1 TGCGCCAGCAGCTTTCCGGGACAGGGCCTACAAGAGACCCAGTACTTC CASSFPGQGLQETQYF
TRBJ1-4 TRBV2 . . TGTGCCAGCAGTGAACTCTCGGGGGGGAAACTGTTTTTT CASSELSGGKLFF
TRBJ2-7 TRBV2 . TRBD2 TGTGCCAGCACATCACGGACTAGCGGGAACTACGAGCAGTACTTC CASTSRTSGNYEQYF
TRBJ2-4 TRBV30 . . TGTGCCTGGACCCCGGTAGCTTCAAAAGTGGCCAAAAACATTCAGTACTTC CAWTPVASKVAKNIQYF
TRBJ1-5 TRBV7-8 . . TGTGCCAGCAGCTTAGCTGGAGGGTACTTCCATCAGCCCCAGCATTTT CASSLAGGYFHQPQHF
TRBJ2-1 TRBV9 . TRBD2 TGTGCCAGCACTAGCGGAAGCTCCTACAATGAGCAGTTCTTC CASTSGSSYNEQFF
TRBJ2-4 TRBV5-4 . . TGTGCCAGCAGCTCTCTAGAACAGGGAACTCTAGCCAAAAACATTCAGTACTTC CASSSLEQGTLAKNIQYF
TRBJ2-5 TRBV4-1 . TRBD2 TGCGCCAGCAGCTCAAAGCGGGAGGTGGGCGAGACCCAGTACTTC CASSSKREVGETQYF
TRBJ2-1 TRBV18 . . TGTGCCAGCTCACCAGGCATCGTCTCCTACAATGAGCAGTTCTTC CASSPGIVSYNEQFF
TRBJ2-1 TRBV14 . TRBD2 TGTGCCAGCAGCCAAGGACTAGCGGGGTGGGGTGAGCAGTTCTTC CASSQGLAGWGEQFF
TRBJ2-7 TRBV28 . TRBD1 TGTGCCAGCAGTTTCCCATCGACAGGGGCTGGATCCTACGAGCAGTACTTC CASSFPSTGAGSYEQYF
TRBJ1-1 TRBV19 . . TGTGCCAGTAAGGAGCCGGCTACGAACACTGAAGCTTTCTTT CASKEPATNTEAFF
TRBJ1-1 TRBV19 . . TGTGCCAGTAGTATTCAAGGGGTCCCCACTGAAGCTTTCTTT CASSIQGVPTEAFF
TRBJ1-1 TRBV6-1 . . TGTGCCAGCAGATACCTACAGGGAAGTACTGAAGCTTTCTTT CASRYLQGSTEAFF
TRBJ2-2 TRBV11-2 . . TGTGCCAGCAGCTCCCAGGGTACCGGGGAGCTGTTTTTT CASSSQGTGELFF
TRBJ1-1 TRBV4-1 . . TGCGCCAGCAGCCGCTTTTTCTCCGCCAACCGGGGATCGAACACTGAAGCTTTCTTT CASSRFFSANRGSNTEAFF
TRBJ1-5 TRBV4-2 . . TGTGCCAGCAGCCAAGATCCATGGCAGTCCAAGCCCCAGCATTTT CASSQDPWQSKPQHF
TRBJ2-6 TRBV7-9 . . TGTGCCAGCAGCTTAGGACAGCCGAGCCTCTCTGGGGCCAACGTCCTGACTTTC CASSLGQPSLSGANVLTF
TRBJ2-7 TRBV6-1 once TRBD2 TGTGCCAGCAGTGAAGTAGGCGGGAGGAACCACTGGTTC CASSEVGGRNHWF
TRBJ2-3 TRBV7-8 few . TGTGCCAGCAGCCAGAACAGGGTATCAGATACGCAGTATTTT CASSQNRVSDTQYF
TRBJ1-5 TRBV28 once . TGTGCCAGCAGTTTAAGAGACAGCGATATTAACTACTATAGCAATCAGCCCCAGCATTTT CASSLRDSDINYYSNQPQHF
TRBJ1-1 TRBV6-6 . . TGTGCCAGCAGTGCCAGAGTCGGGACTGAAGCTTTCTTT CASSARVGTEAFF
TRBJ2-5 TRBV6-1 . . TGTGCCAGCAGGGTGGGGGCAGGGGAAAAAGAGACCCAGTACTTC CASRVGAGEKETQYF
TRBJ2-3 TRBV19 once . TGTGCCAGTAGCTTCAGGGTTTCAGATACGCAGTATTTT CASSFRVSDTQYF
TRBJ2-7 TRBV27 . . TGTGCCAGCAGTTTAGGTGGCAGATCCTACGAGCAGTACTTC CASSLGGRSYEQYF
TRBJ1-2 TRBV28 . TRBD1 TGTGCCAGCATTCGGGACAGCGATGGCTACACCTTC CASIRDSDGYTF
TRBJ1-5 TRBV7-2 few . TGTGCCAGCAGCTTGGTCGGCAGTGGGGCCGATCAGCCCCAGCATTTT CASSLVGSGADQPQHF
TRBJ1-5 TRBV6-1 . . TGTGCCAGCAGACCGCCGACCGGGAATCAGCCCCAGCATTTT CASRPPTGNQPQHF
TRBJ1-1 TRBV19 . . TGTGCCAGTAGTACCGGAAGGAGAAGGGGTGAAGCTTTCTTT CASSTGRRRGEAFF
TRBJ2-2 TRBV29-1 . . TGCAGCGCCTACAGGGCCGGGGAGCTGTTTTTT CSAYRAGELFF
TRBJ2-3 TRBV11-3 few TRBD2 TGTGCCAGCAGCTTAGATGCGGGAGCCACAGATACGCAGTATTTT CASSLDAGATDTQYF
TRBJ1-5 TRBV6-6 . . TGTGCCAGCAGTTACCCTTCTCAGCCCCAGCATTTT CASSYPSQPQHF
TRBJ2-6 TRBV27 . . TGTGCCAGCAGTTTAACCGCCGGGTCTGGGGCCAACGTCCTGACTTTC CASSLTAGSGANVLTF
TRBJ2-7 TRBV5-1 . . TGCGCCAGCAGGGGCAGCTCCTACGAGCAGTACTTC CASRGSSYEQYF
TRBJ1-1 TRBV28 . . TGTGCCAGCAGTTTATGGGGTGGAGGGGTAGCTTTCTTT CASSLWGGGVAFF
TRBJ2-5 TRBV1 . . TGCACCAGCAGCCAAGCCCCGGGACAGGGATCCCAAGAGACCCAGTACTTC CTSSQAPGQGSQETQYF
TRBJ2-1 TRBV5-1 . . TGCGCCAGCAGCTTGGTCTCGGAGTACAATGAGCAGTTCTTC CASSLVSEYNEQFF
TRBJ2-4 TRBV2 . TRBD2 TGTGCCAGCGACCCTAGCGGGGCCCCCAAAAACATTCAGTACTTC CASDPSGAPKNIQYF
TRBJ2-5 TRBV4-1 . . TGCGCCAGCAGCCAAGAGAGGGCCTACTCGGGGACCCAGTACTTC CASSQERAYSGTQYF
TRBJ2-7 TRBV11-2 few . TGTGCCAGCAGCTTAGGTCGTGGTAGCGGAGCTACAAAGTCCTACGAGCAGTACTTC CASSLGRGSGATKSYEQYF
TRBJ1-2 TRBV10-3 . TRBD1 TGTGCCATCAGTGCGGACAGGGTGAACTATGGCTACACCTTC CAISADRVNYGYTF
TRBJ2-3 TRBV5-1 . TRBD2 TGCGCCAGCAGCTTGACCGGGACTAGCGTTTGGAGGGGAGATACGCAGTATTTT CASSLTGTSVWRGDTQYF
TRBJ2-7 TRBV6-5 . TRBD2 TGTGCCAGCAGTTCACTTAGCGGGAGTCGCTCCTACGAGCAGTACTTC CASSSLSGSRSYEQYF
TRBJ1-2 TRBV5-1 . TRBD1 TGCGCCAGTTCGGACAGGGTCGACTATGGCTACACCTTC CASSDRVDYGYTF